These 18 T cell receptor beta chains originate from one sample sequenced in a study of regulatory T cells in long-lasting Graves disease. In building TCR beta libraries, iRepertoire HTBI primers were used together with Arm-PCR of CDR3 regions. TCRdb called the multiplex PCR reads again in MiXCR, with one record for every CDR3 protein. Of about 430,000 distinct CDR3 sequences in the sample, about 15% were seen once. Time point defined: newly diagnosed GD, antithyroid drugs for less than 3 months. PBMC RNA served as the TCR library source. The same sample was also used in a study of T cells in Graves' hyperthyroidism and ophthalmopathy.

Source: peripheral blood mononuclear cells (PBMCs), taken at new diagnosis, from a patient treated with antithyroid drugs. The receptors shown here come from a woman in her 40s with Graves disease.

This clonotype was found many times. The chain uses TRBV18 and TRBJ2-1, with D possibly matching TRBD1 (6 bases). Deletions cut 6 bases from V and 8 bases from J, with 14 bases between. Germline CDR1 KGHSH, CDR2 LQKENI. The CDR3 is made up of 13 amino acids. The CDR3 coding sequence is TGTGCCAGCTCGACAGGCAGAACCGATGAGCAGTTCTTC. It translates to CASSTGRTDEQFF.

V and J are TRBV11-2 and TRBJ2-3; D may be TRBD1 (6 bases). Germline V gene sequence: CDR1 SGHAT, CDR2 FQNNGV. Trimming took 7 bases from V and 5 from J, leaving 16 bases between them. The CDR3 totals 14 residues. The CDR3 DNA reads TGTGCCAGCAAGTCAGGGACACAAGGAGATACGCAGTATTTT. Its translation is CASKSGTQGDTQYF.

This clonotype has only a few counts. The chain is built from TRBV4-1 and TRBJ1-1; TRBD1 might be the D (5 bases). Germline CDR1 MGHRA, CDR2 YSYEKL. The CDR3 spans 15 residues. V dropped 5 bases and J dropped 1 base, with 14 bases sitting between them. CDR3 sequence: CASSDPGRGNTEAFF. The CDR3 region has the DNA TGCGCCAGCAGCGATCCGGGACGGGGGAACACTGAAGCTTTCTTT.

About this clonotype: It is likely a read error: a sequence one base away is far more abundant. The chain couples TRBV7-2 to TRBJ2-7; 7 positions match TRBD1. With 1 base clipped from V and 7 bases from J, the junction kept 7 bases outside the gene matches. Germline V CDR1 and CDR2: SGHTA, FQGNSA. The CDR3 is 14 residues long. The CDR3 is CTSSLGQGVGEQYF. The CDR3 DNA is TGTACCAGCAGCTTAGGGCAGGGGGTAGGGGAGCAGTACTTC. Drawing the rest from reference TRBV7-2 and TRBJ2-7, the complete variable domain is GAGVSQSPSNKVTEKGKDVELRCDPISGHTALYWYRQSLGQGLEFLIYFQGNSAPDKSGLPSDRFSAERTGGSVSTLTIQRTQQEDSAVYLCTSSLGQGVGEQYFGPGTRLTVT.

To note about this clonotype: Being one base from a much bigger clone, this may be a read error. This is likely a read error, given that the CDR3 carries no conserved phenylalanine or tryptophan at its end. V usage is TRBV19 and J usage is TRBJ2-5; weak D call: TRBD1 (6 bases). The V and J ends lost 3 bases and 1 base respectively, with 9 bases between them. This CDR3 has 14 residues. Germline V gene sequence: CDR1 LNHDA, CDR2 SQIVND (reference sequence). CDR3 loop: CASSIQGTQETQYL. The DNA of the CDR3 is TGTGCCAGTAGTATCCAGGGGACCCAAGAGACCCAGTACTTA.

V gene TRBV27 combines with J gene TRBJ2-3, with 15 positions matching TRBD2. The length of the CDR3 is 17 residues. With V trimmed by 5 bases and J by 4 bases, 7 bases remained unmatched. Germline-derived CDR1 and CDR2 are MNHEY and SMNVEV (reference sequence). In DNA, the CDR3 is TGTGCCAGCAGTCCCGGACTAGCGGGAGGGCGGCCAGATACGCAGTATTTT. Translated: CASSPGLAGGRPDTQYF.

This clonotype was seen a handful of times. This chain connects TRBV4-1 to TRBJ2-1; 12 nucleotides match TRBD2. Germline V gene sequence: CDR1 MGHRA, CDR2 YSYEKL. The CDR3 totals 18 residues. The V and J ends lost 2 bases and 2 bases, in that order; junction bases with no gene match: 7. CDR3 in DNA: TGCGCCAGCAGCCAATCTACTAGCGGGAGGCTTCCCTACAATGAGCAGTTCTTC. Protein product: CASSQSTSGRLPYNEQFF.

The V call is TRBV6-9, the J call TRBJ2-2, with D maybe TRBD2 (5 bases). The CDR3 is 14 amino acids. Germline V gives CDR1 MNHGY, CDR2 SVAAGI. Trimming took off 3 bases at V and 6 bases at J, with 11 bases between the two ends. The CDR3 DNA follows: TGTGCCAGCAGTTACGCGAGGGAGTCCGGGGAGCTGTTTTTT. Its protein product is CASSYARESGELFF.

There are many counts of this clonotype. V gene TRBV28 combines with J gene TRBJ1-1; D ambiguous. With 2 bases removed from V and 0 bases from J, the gap between germline ends came to 16 bases. The CDR3 has 17 residues. Germline CDR1 and CDR2: MDHEN and SYDVKM. In DNA, the CDR3 is TGTGCCAGCAGTTTAAAACGTACTCTCACTATGAACACTGAAGCTTTCTTT. It yields the protein CASSLKRTLTMNTEAFF.

This clonotype was seen ten or more times. The chain recombines TRBV12-3 or TRBV12-4 with TRBJ2-7, with 7 bases identical to TRBD2. This CDR3 has 14 residues. V lost 6 bases and J lost 9; bases outside the gene matches: 14. CDR3 sequence reads: CASSRLAFRAGQYF. The CDR3 nucleotides read TGTGCCAGCAGCAGACTAGCATTTCGGGCAGGGCAGTACTTC.

In its sample, this clonotype was seen a few times. This chain links TRBV19 with TRBJ2-3, with TRBD2 matching 8 bases. Germline CDR1 and CDR2: LNHDA and SQIVND (reference sequence). This CDR3 is built from 15 residues. V gave up 5 bases and J gave up 4 bases; unmatched junction bases: 8. The CDR3 DNA is TGTGCCAGTAGTGTCAGTGGGACTAGACCAGATACGCAGTATTTT. This sequence encodes CASSVSGTRPDTQYF.

The sample holds many counts of this clonotype. V usage is TRBV11-3 and J usage is TRBJ2-1; 8 bases fit TRBD2. CDR3 size: 16 residues. The germline gives CDR1 SGHNT, CDR2 YENEEA. Trimming removed 8 bases from V and 4 bases from J; junction bases left unmatched: 13. CDR3 nucleotides: TGTGCCAGCGCCCCGGGGGGGCTATATCGGTACAATGAGCAGTTCTTC. Translated, it gives CASAPGGLYRYNEQFF.

This clonotype was seen ten or more times. J is TRBJ2-7 and V is TRBV15; 13 nucleotides agree with TRBD2. Germline V gives CDR1 LNHNV, CDR2 YYDKDF (reference sequence). The CDR3 loop spans 14 amino acids. V lost 5 bases, J lost 4 bases, and 2 bases stayed unmatched. CDR3 in amino acids: CATSLLAGGYEQYF. The CDR3 nucleotides are TGTGCCACCAGCTTACTAGCGGGAGGGTACGAGCAGTACTTC.

This chain's CDR3 is CASSQGSGQGTYEQYF. CDR3 nucleotide sequence: TGTGCCAGCAGCCAAGGATCGGGACAGGGTACCTACGAGCAGTACTTC. The gene calls are TRBV4-2 and TRBJ2-7, with 9 bases identical to TRBD1. V shed 1 base, J shed 2 bases, and the junction held 6 bases outside the gene matches. The germline CDR1 and CDR2 sequences are LGHNA and YNFKEQ. The CDR3 extends over 16 amino acids.

This clonotype was counted ten times or more. CDR3 coding DNA: TGTGCCAGCAGTTTAGCTAGGACAGGTAACAATGAGCAGTTCTTC. Translating it yields CASSLARTGNNEQFF. V and J are TRBV12-3 or TRBV12-4 and TRBJ2-1; TRBD1 matches at 7 bases. V shed 0 bases, J shed 5 bases, and the junction held 4 bases outside the gene matches. The CDR3 runs 15 residues.

This clonotype has a handful of counts. The chain carries TRBV5-4 and TRBJ2-3; D not certain. The V gene lost 4 bases and the J gene lost 0 bases, with 15 bases spanning the gap. The CDR3 contains 16 residues. Germline lookup yields CDR1 SGHNT and CDR2 YYREEE (reference sequence). CDR3 sequence reads: CASSPRQRASTDTQYF. DNA of the CDR3: TGTGCCAGCAGCCCCAGGCAGCGAGCTAGCACAGATACGCAGTATTTT.

This clonotype was counted at least ten times. The chain uses TRBV6-1 and TRBJ2-7, with 8 bases that match TRBD1. From germline, CDR1 is MNHNS and CDR2 SASEGT. There are 14 residues in the CDR3. After removal of 6 bases from V and 4 bases from J, the junction contained 8 bases not matched to a gene. CDR3 sequence (DNA): TGTGCCAGCAGGGCTGACAGGGACAGGTACGAGCAGTACTTC. Encoded protein: CASRADRDRYEQYF.

There are many counts of this clonotype. Germline and junction disagree at one end, which may indicate a read error. The chain links TRBV11-2 to TRBJ2-2; no clear D. The CDR3 spans 14 residues. In germline, CDR1 is SGHAT, CDR2 FQNNGV. Here the CDR3 reads CASSQHHYTGELFF. The CDR3 DNA follows: TGCGCCAGCAGCCAACACCATTACACCGGGGAGCTGTTTTTT.